Listed below are T cell receptor beta chains from one sample, sequenced in a study of beta chain features in type 1 diabetes. Libraries were prepared by immunoSEQ multiplex PCR; TCRdb keeps only in-frame clonotypes and omits some of them. The sample lists 150,000 or so clones, under 60% seen once, with roughly 0.43% in the top ten. The source material was Tregs from blood. All receptors come from a man aged 18 to 30 in good health. The CDR3 runs from the conserved cysteine through the conserved F or W. The D gene is left open where the match is weak. Clone size is stated in some rows and not others, as once, few, many or a class when expanded.

abundance | j_gene | v_gene | d_gene | CDR3aa | CDR3nt
few | TRBJ2-3 | TRBV7-2 | TRBD2 | CASSLLGSGVKDTQYF | TGTGCCAGCAGCTTACTGGGTAGCGGGGTTAAAGATACGCAGTATTTT
NA | TRBJ1-2 | TRBV28 | NA | CASAPPQGLGYTF | TGTGCCAGCGCTCCCCCCCAGGGACTAGGCTACACCTTC
NA | TRBJ1-3 | TRBV30 | NA | CAWSVEGHTIYF | TGTGCCTGGAGTGTAGAGGGCCACACCATATATTTT
NA | TRBJ1-2 | TRBV7-9 | NA | CASSGQRSGDNYGYTF | TGTGCCAGCAGCGGTCAACGTTCGGGGGATAACTATGGCTACACCTTC
NA | TRBJ2-1 | TRBV2 | NA | CASIIPGKAINEQFF | TGTGCCAGCATTATTCCGGGAAAGGCCATCAATGAGCAGTTCTTC
NA | TRBJ2-3 | TRBV6-6 | TRBD1 | CASSYPTGGADTQYF | TGTGCCAGCAGTTACCCGACAGGGGGTGCAGATACGCAGTATTTT
NA | TRBJ1-1 | TRBV28 | NA | CATGGQATEAFF | TGTGCCACGGGGGGGCAAGCCACTGAAGCTTTCTTT
NA | TRBJ2-7 | TRBV7-2 | NA | CASRPTQGTYEQYF | TGTGCCAGCAGACCCACTCAGGGGACCTACGAGCAGTACTTC
few | TRBJ1-1 | TRBV7-9 | NA | CASSPRGGTEAFF | TGTGCCAGCAGCCCCAGGGGCGGTACTGAAGCTTTCTTT
NA | TRBJ1-4 | TRBV7-9 | TRBD1 | CASSPLTGGGEKLFF | TGTGCCAGCAGCCCACTGACAGGGGGTGGTGAAAAACTGTTTTTT
NA | TRBJ2-1 | TRBV5-1 | TRBD1 | CASSLTRGTGVNDEQFF | TGCGCCAGCAGCTTGACCCGCGGGACAGGGGTTAACGATGAGCAGTTCTTC
NA | TRBJ2-2 | TRBV7-3 | NA | CASSLFAGLRVTGELFF | TGTGCCAGCAGCTTGTTTGCGGGACTTCGCGTCACCGGGGAGCTGTTTTTT
NA | TRBJ2-5 | TRBV10-3 | TRBD2 | CATLSSGGPGETQYF | TGTGCCACCCTATCTAGCGGGGGGCCGGGGGAGACCCAGTACTTC
few | TRBJ2-7 | TRBV7-9 | TRBD1 | CASTRGTGYEQYF | TGTGCCAGCACCCGCGGGACAGGGTACGAGCAGTACTTC
few | TRBJ2-1 | TRBV7-2 | NA | CASRLGGYNEQFF | TGTGCCAGCAGATTGGGGGGCTACAATGAGCAGTTCTTC
NA | TRBJ1-2 | TRBV6-5 | NA | CASSYSSSNYGYTF | TGTGCCAGCAGTTACTCGAGTAGTAACTATGGCTACACCTTC
NA | TRBJ2-1 | TRBV11-2 | NA | CASSLVGLPDNEQFF | TGTGCCAGCAGCTTAGTCGGACTCCCCGACAATGAGCAGTTCTTC
few | TRBJ2-7 | TRBV18 | NA | CASSPQSRSEQYF | TGTGCCAGCTCACCACAGTCCCGGAGCGAGCAGTACTTC
NA | TRBJ2-1 | TRBV6-9 | TRBD2 | CASSRQCYLAGGKYEQFF | TGTGCCAGCAGTCGCCAATGTTATCTAGCGGGAGGTAAGTATGAGCAGTTCTTC
few | TRBJ2-7 | TRBV7-9 | NA | CASSPAGSPISYEQYF | TGTGCCAGCAGCCCGGCAGGCTCCCCCATCTCCTACGAGCAGTACTTC
NA | TRBJ2-7 | TRBV5-1 | NA | CASSLFYGSYEQYF | TGCGCCAGCAGCTTGTTCTACGGCTCCTACGAGCAGTACTTC
once | TRBJ2-1 | TRBV5-1 | TRBD2 | CASSLVAGVQNEQFF | TGCGCCAGCAGCTTGGTAGCGGGAGTACAGAATGAGCAGTTCTTC
NA | TRBJ1-6 | TRBV7-3 | TRBD1 | CASSGTGNSPLHF | TGTGCCAGCAGCGGGACAGGGAATTCACCCCTCCACTTT
few | TRBJ1-2 | TRBV4-2 | TRBD1 | CASSQDLPFGTGADGYTF | TGTGCCAGCAGCCAAGATTTACCCTTCGGGACAGGGGCCGATGGCTACACCTTC
NA | TRBJ2-3 | TRBV4-2 | NA | CASSQEGLPLDTQYF | TGTGCCAGCAGCCAAGAAGGACTACCACTAGATACGCAGTATTTT
NA | TRBJ2-2 | TRBV10-3 | TRBD1 | CAISETKWNRGNTGELFF | TGTGCCATCAGTGAGACTAAATGGAACAGGGGGAACACCGGGGAGCTGTTTTTT
NA | TRBJ2-7 | TRBV9 | NA | CASSRGRDTSYEQYF | TGTGCCAGCTCGAGGGGGAGGGACACCTCCTACGAGCAGTACTTC
few | TRBJ2-1 | TRBV5-1 | NA | CASGSRRGSDNEQFF | TGCGCCAGCGGATCTCGAAGGGGGTCGGACAATGAGCAGTTCTTC
NA | TRBJ1-1 | TRBV4-3 | NA | CASSQGQLARAFF | TGCGCCAGCAGCCAAGGGCAGCTCGCTAGAGCTTTCTTT
few | TRBJ2-1 | TRBV18 | NA | CASSLFYNEQFF | TGTGCCAGCTCACTCTTTTACAATGAGCAGTTCTTC
few | TRBJ1-6 | TRBV7-9 | NA | CASSLVSNNSPLHF | TGTGCCAGCAGCTTAGTCAGTAATAATTCACCCCTCCACTTT
NA | TRBJ2-1 | TRBV28 | TRBD2 | CASSHRTSGSSYNEQFF | TGTGCCAGCAGTCACCGGACTAGCGGGAGTTCATACAATGAGCAGTTCTTC
NA | TRBJ2-5 | TRBV5-1 | TRBD2 | CASSLGLAGGLRETQYF | TGCGCCAGCAGCTTGGGGCTAGCGGGGGGGCTGAGAGAGACCCAGTACTTC
NA | TRBJ2-4 | TRBV6-6 | TRBD1 | CASSRTGEGNIQYF | TGTGCCAGCAGTCGGACAGGGGAAGGAAACATTCAGTACTTC
NA | TRBJ1-2 | TRBV4-2 | NA | CASSQGGGGDYGYTF | TGTGCCAGCAGCCAAGGGGGCGGTGGGGACTATGGCTACACCTTC
few | TRBJ1-2 | TRBV5-6 | TRBD1 | CASSLDLPATGTYGYTF | TGTGCCAGCAGCTTGGATCTCCCAGCGACAGGGACCTATGGCTACACCTTC
NA | TRBJ2-1 | TRBV28 | NA | CAIRSSYNEQFF | TGTGCGATTAGAAGCTCCTACAATGAGCAGTTCTTC
NA | TRBJ1-1 | TRBV10-3 | TRBD1 | CAISRQGGGSTEAFF | TGTGCCATCAGTCGACAGGGGGGAGGGAGCACTGAAGCTTTCTTT
NA | TRBJ1-5 | TRBV28 | NA | CASSLWSVEGLGQPQHF | TGTGCCAGCAGTTTATGGTCCGTTGAGGGTTTAGGACAGCCCCAGCATTTT
NA | TRBJ2-1 | TRBV4-2 | TRBD2 | CASSQDVYVGGVYNEQFF | TGTGCCAGCAGCCAGGATGTTTACGTCGGGGGGGTTTACAATGAGCAGTTCTTC
NA | TRBJ1-1 | TRBV10-2 | TRBD1 | CASRDRNTEAFF | TGCGCCAGCCGGGACAGGAACACTGAAGCTTTCTTT
NA | TRBJ2-1 | TRBV28 | TRBD2 | CASSSTPGLAFSYNEQFF | TGTGCCAGCAGCTCAACGCCGGGACTAGCGTTCTCCTACAATGAGCAGTTCTTC
NA | TRBJ1-1 | TRBV5-4 | NA | CASSLAQTEAFF | TGTGCCAGCAGTTTAGCCCAAACTGAAGCTTTCTTT
NA | TRBJ2-7 | TRBV30 | TRBD2 | CAWSVGTSGSYEQYF | TGTGCCTGGAGTGTAGGGACTAGCGGGAGTTACGAGCAGTACTTC